This note documents a single TCR beta chain sequence. Its antigen is as yet unknown. There are 14 residues in the CDR3. With 1 base removed from V and 6 bases from J, the gap between germline ends came to 13 bases. Germline CDR1 is MDHEN and CDR2 is SYDVKM. These data belong to a study of OX40 agonist ivuxolimab in advanced cancers. At the level of the study: The study gave patients intravenous ivuxolimab at 0.01 to 10 mg/kg every 2 weeks.

Profiling relied on immunoSEQ multiplex PCR, and the TCRdb table lists in-frame clones only, not all of them. The data show about 110,000 clones, approximately 90% seen once. General study results and limits: Clonal expansion was seen in CD4+ and CD8+ blood T cells by week 6 at 0.1 to 3.0 mg/kg. Compared with CD4+, CD8+ T cells on average had more expanded clones.

A history of autoimmune disease or systemic immunosuppression excluded patients. This sample comprised CD4+ or CD8+ T cells sorted from blood, obtained in a trial of the OX40 agonist ivuxolimab. This sequence joins TRBV28 and TRBJ2-7; weak D call: TRBD2 (5 bases). The source is an adult with an advanced solid tumor such as melanoma, head and neck, liver or kidney cancer. DNA of the CDR3: TGTGCCAGCAGTTTATCGGGGATCCGTAGCGAGCAGTACTTC. This translates into CASSLSGIRSEQYF.